These 20 T cell receptor beta chains were sequenced from one sample in a study of blood T cell repertoires in COVID-19. The assay was immunoSEQ multiplex PCR, and TCRdb's table has in-frame clones only and misses some. The sample carries about 190,000 clones, over 75% recorded once. The specimen sequenced was peripheral blood. These receptor sequences come from a woman in her fifties or sixties with acute or convalescent COVID-19.

V and J are TRBV15 and TRBJ1-1; 8 bases fit TRBD1. Losses at the gene ends were 0 bases for V and 3 bases for J; bases not matched to a gene: 6. This CDR3 spans 16 amino acids. Germline lookup yields CDR1 LNHNV and CDR2 YYDKDF (reference sequence). The CDR3 nucleotides are TGTGCCACCAGCAGAGACCTCTCGACAGGGGACACTGAAGCTTTCTTT. Translated, it gives CATSRDLSTGDTEAFF.

The sample holds a few counts of this clone. The CDR3 sequence: CASSGGDDTGELFF. In DNA form, the CDR3 reads TGCGCCAGCAGCGGAGGGGACGACACCGGGGAGCTGTTTTTT. The chain has TRBV5-1 and TRBJ2-2; weak D call: TRBD2 (6 bases). The CDR3 has 14 residues. In germline, CDR1 is SGHRS, CDR2 YFSETQ. V was shortened by 4 bases and J by 3 bases, with 10 bases between the two germline ends.

This chain connects TRBV6-1 to TRBJ1-1; D remains ambiguous. Trimming stripped 3 bases from V and 6 bases from J, with 5 bases between. CDR1 is MNHNS and CDR2 is SASEGT in the germline V gene. This CDR3 is built from 11 residues. This CDR3 reads CASSETPEAFF. Written as DNA, the CDR3 is TGTGCCAGCAGTGAGACACCTGAAGCTTTCTTT.

A single count supports this clone. V and J are TRBV6-5 and TRBJ1-1; possible D gene TRBD1, 5 bases. This CDR3 region has 11 residues. CDR1 MNHEY and CDR2 SVGAGI come from the germline V gene. Trimming cost V 6 bases and J 8 bases, with 10 bases left between them. In DNA form, the CDR3 reads TGTGCCAGCAGCCTTAACAGGGAAGCTTTCTTT. Amino acids: CASSLNREAFF.

This CDR3 reads CASSLVGALSGNTIYF. Here the CDR3 DNA reads TGTGCCAGCAGCTTAGTGGGAGCCCTCTCTGGAAACACCATATATTTT. This chain links TRBV11-2 with TRBJ1-3; D is unclear. The CDR3 spans 16 residues. Trimming cost V 1 base and J 0 bases, with 10 bases left between them. Germline lookup yields CDR1 SGHAT and CDR2 FQNNGV.

A few counts support this clone. V and J are TRBV19 and TRBJ2-1; 8 bases line up with TRBD1. CDR1 is LNHDA, CDR2 SQIVND, per germline (reference sequence). CDR3 length equals 15 residues. After removal of 5 bases from V and 6 bases from J, the junction contained 9 bases not matched to a gene. In DNA, the CDR3 is TGTGCCAGTAGTCTTAACAGGGGGTCGAGCAATGAGCAGTTCTTC. This codes for CASSLNRGSSNEQFF.

CDR3 loop: CASRSDRGYGYTF. As DNA, the CDR3 is TGTGCCAGCAGGTCCGACAGGGGCTATGGCTACACCTTC. The rearrangement joins TRBV5-6 to TRBJ1-2; TRBD1 aligns across 8 bases. CDR3 length: 13 amino acids. Germline CDR1 is SGHDT and CDR2 is YYEEEE. The ends lost 5 bases at V and 4 bases at J; junction bases unmatched: 4.

The chain couples TRBV10-1 to TRBJ2-1; TRBD2 matches 10 bases. The ends lost 6 bases at V and 9 bases at J; junction bases unmatched: 11. The germline V gene encodes CDR1 WNHNN and CDR2 SYGVQD (reference sequence). This CDR3 is built from 15 residues. DNA of the CDR3: TGCGCCAGCAGCTCCTCTAGCGGGAGCAGGGGTGAGCAGTTCTTC. Encoded protein: CASSSSSGSRGEQFF.

The rearrangement joins TRBV5-1 to TRBJ2-7; no firm D call. The CDR3 covers 14 residues. Per germline, CDR1 SGHRS and CDR2 YFSETQ. V lost 0 bases and J lost 0, with 7 bases in between. The CDR3 here is CASSLASGSYEQYF. DNA of the CDR3: TGCGCCAGCAGCTTGGCCTCGGGCTCCTACGAGCAGTACTTC.

V gene TRBV18 combines with J gene TRBJ2-2; D perhaps matches TRBD2 (6 bases). The CDR3 extends over 16 amino acids. V was pared by 2 bases and J by 8 bases, with 18 bases between. CDR1 is KGHSH and CDR2 is LQKENI in the germline V gene. In DNA, the CDR3 is TGTGCCAGCTCACCAGAGTCGGGACTCCTACGAGGGGAGCTGTTTTTT. Its protein is CASSPESGLLRGELFF.

The V gene is TRBV30, the J gene TRBJ2-7, with 14 bases lining up with TRBD2. The V gene's germline CDR1 is GTSNPN and CDR2 SVGIG (reference sequence). V dropped 0 bases and J dropped 12; count of bases not matched to a gene: 7. The CDR3 runs to 14 residues. CDR3 loop: CAWSVGTSGRNPYF. CDR3 coding DNA: TGTGCCTGGAGTGTAGGGACTAGCGGGAGAAATCCGTACTTC.

This sequence joins TRBV20-1 and TRBJ1-2; D remains ambiguous. Trimming removed 0 bases from V and 10 bases from J, with 6 bases in between. Germline-derived CDR1 and CDR2 are DFQATT and SNEGSKA (reference sequence). This CDR3 region has 10 residues. The CDR3 coding sequence is TGCAGTGCTAGAGAGTTCTTCTACACCTTC. Translation: CSAREFFYTF.

V usage is TRBV5-8 and J usage is TRBJ2-3; 7 bases match TRBD2. The V gene's germline CDR1 is SGHTS and CDR2 YDEGEE. V lost 4 bases and J lost 4; bases outside the gene matches: 9. The CDR3 totals 15 residues. The CDR3 reads CASSLSFLAADTQYF. The CDR3, as DNA: TGTGCCAGCAGCCTCTCTTTTCTAGCGGCAGATACGCAGTATTTT.

CDR3 sequence (DNA): TGTGCCAGCAGTGACTTGACTAGCGGGGTAACCCAGTACTTC. It codes for CASSDLTSGVTQYF. The rearrangement links TRBV2 to TRBJ2-5; 11 positions agree with TRBD2. With V trimmed by 3 bases and J by 8 bases, 5 bases remained unmatched. The CDR3 sequence is 14 residues long. Germline V lookup: CDR1 SNHLY, CDR2 FYNNEI.

This clone has only one observation. This chain connects TRBV7-6 to TRBJ2-3; 11 bases match TRBD2. Germline CDR1 SGHVS, CDR2 FNYEAQ. The CDR3 consists of 15 residues. Trimming removed 5 bases from V and 6 bases from J; junction bases left unmatched: 7. In DNA, the CDR3 is TGTGCCAGCAGCCTCGGGACTAGCGGAGGGGATACGCAGTATTTT. Translating it yields CASSLGTSGGDTQYF.

CDR3: CASSPGGQGATEAFF. The DNA for the CDR3 is TGTGCCAGCAGTCCCGGCGGACAGGGGGCGACTGAAGCTTTCTTT. The J gene is TRBJ1-1, the V gene TRBV28, with 11 bases matching TRBD1. With V trimmed by 5 bases and J by 5 bases, 7 bases remained unmatched. Germline loops: CDR1 MDHEN, CDR2 SYDVKM. The CDR3 length is 15 residues. Together with reference TRBV28 and TRBJ1-1, the CDR3 gives the full variable domain: DVKVTQSSRYLVKRTGEKVFLECVQDMDHENMFWYRQDPGLGLRLIYFSYDVKMKEKGDIPEGYSVSREKKERFSLILESASTNQTSMYLCASSPGGQGATEAFFGQGTRLTVV.

In its sample, this clone was seen a few times. This sequence joins TRBV5-1 and TRBJ2-1; 7 bases line up with TRBD2. V dropped 4 bases and J dropped 5; count of bases not matched to a gene: 6. The germline CDR1 and CDR2 sequences are SGHRS and YFSETQ. The CDR3 contains 14 residues. Written as DNA, the CDR3 is TGCGCCAGCAGCATTTTGGCGGGAGACAATGAGCAGTTCTTC. Translated: CASSILAGDNEQFF.

The V and J genes are TRBV5-1 and TRBJ2-5, with D possibly being TRBD2 (6 bases). The germline V and J ends were trimmed by 0 bases and 4 bases, with 16 bases remaining between them. This CDR3 is built from 16 residues. Germline assignment: CDR1 SGHRS and CDR2 YFSETQ. CDR3 in amino acids: CASSLGGGIFGETQYF. Written as DNA, the CDR3 is TGCGCCAGCAGCTTGGGAGGAGGGATCTTCGGAGAGACCCAGTACTTC.

This chain joins TRBV24-1 and TRBJ2-3; TRBD2 aligns across 7 bases. Trimming took 7 bases from V and 3 from J; bases not matched to a gene: 3. Germline loops: CDR1 KGHDR, CDR2 SFDVKD. The CDR3 is 13 residues long. The CDR3 sequence: CATRPGGTDTQYF. DNA for the CDR3: TGTGCCACCAGGCCCGGGGGGACAGATACGCAGTATTTT.

The rearrangement joins TRBV2 to TRBJ1-6; D unresolved. This CDR3 region has 16 residues. In germline, CDR1 is SNHLY, CDR2 FYNNEI. V lost 4 bases and J 0 bases, leaving 10 bases between the germline ends. The CDR3 region has the DNA TGTGCCAGCAGTGGAAGACGGAGCTCCTATAATTCACCCCTCCACTTT. This sequence encodes CASSGRRSSYNSPLHF. Full variable domain (remainder filled in from reference TRBV2 and TRBJ1-6): EPEVTQTPSHQVTQMGQEVILRCVPISNHLYFYWYRQILGQKVEFLVSFYNNEISEKSEIFDDQFSVERPDGSNFTLKIRSTKLEDSAMYFCASSGRRSSYNSPLHFGNGTRLTVT.